Following are 31 T cell receptor beta chains from one sample sequenced in a study of monozygotic twins with inflammatory bowel disease. From the 5' RACE reads, TCRdb lists one entry per CDR3 protein and no DNA. Its table records some 130,000 distinct CDR3 sequences. Sequencing was performed on blood. These receptors were collected from a human donor with ulcerative colitis or Crohn's disease, or a healthy co-twin of an affected twin (not recorded which).

Here the CDR3 reads CASSEDRFPTDTQYF. The gene calls are TRBV2 and TRBJ2-3. CDR1 SNHLY and CDR2 FYNNEI come from the germline V gene. The CDR3 covers 15 residues.

V is TRBV7-8 and J is TRBJ2-3. The V gene's germline CDR1 is SGHVS and CDR2 FQNEAQ. The CDR3 length is 13 residues. Here the CDR3 reads CASSLAFVDTQYF.

The V call is TRBV29-1, the J call TRBJ2-1; TCRdb's assignment of TRBD2 cannot be checked, as there is no DNA. CDR1 is SQVTM and CDR2 is ANQGSEA in the germline V gene. CDR3 length equals 13 residues. The CDR3 spells CSVEGPKGNEQFF.

The rearrangement joins TRBV30 to TRBJ2-7; the TRBD1 assignment by TCRdb is unverifiable without DNA. The CDR3 has 16 amino acids. From germline, CDR1 is GTSNPN and CDR2 SVGIG (reference sequence). The CDR3 reads CAWRIPYWDREYEQYF.

This chain uses TRBV5-1 with TRBJ2-1; TCRdb gives TRBD2 as the D gene, but with no DNA this cannot be confirmed. This CDR3 is built from 15 residues. Germline CDR1 is SGHRS and CDR2 is YFSETQ. The CDR3 protein is CASSLVAGDHNEQFF.

This chain connects TRBV6-1 to TRBJ2-7; the TRBD1 assignment by TCRdb is unverifiable without DNA. The CDR3 is 17 amino acids. Germline assignment: CDR1 MNHNS and CDR2 SASEGT. This CDR3 is CASSPPGRERNSYEQYF.

This rearrangement joins TRBV27 to TRBJ1-5; TCRdb indicates TRBD1, and absent DNA this call remains unverified. Germline V lookup: CDR1 MNHEY, CDR2 SMNVEV (reference sequence). CDR3 size: 15 residues. CDR3 loop: CASTRTGGRNQPQHF.

The rearrangement uses TRBV5-4 and TRBJ2-2. Germline CDR1 is SGHNT and CDR2 is YYREEE (reference sequence). The CDR3 extends over 15 amino acids. The CDR3 spells CASSLNLLNTGELFF.

CDR3 sequence: CASSLDNPTEQYF. The chain links TRBV5-1 to TRBJ2-7. The CDR3 has 13 amino acids. Germline V gene lookup returns CDR1 SGHRS and CDR2 YFSETQ.

The chain is built from TRBV20-1 and TRBJ1-2; the TCRdb call, TRBD1, lacks DNA for checking. CDR1 is DFQATT and CDR2 is SNEGSKA in the germline V gene (reference sequence). The CDR3 loop spans 14 amino acids. This chain's CDR3 is CSVPTGIRGYGYTF.

This chain joins TRBV5-1 and TRBJ1-1. CDR1 SGHRS and CDR2 YFSETQ come from the germline V gene. The CDR3 is 14 amino acids. The CDR3: CASSSVKQLTEAFF.

This rearrangement joins TRBV4-3 to TRBJ1-4; TCRdb proposes TRBD1, but this gene call is untestable without DNA. Germline V gene sequence: CDR1 LGHNA, CDR2 YSLEER. The CDR3 is 15 amino acids. CDR3 sequence reads: CASSLNRGVNEKLFF.

The CDR3 loop reads CAISESASGSTDTQYF. The chain uses TRBV10-3 and TRBJ2-3; TCRdb lists TRBD2, though no DNA is available to test this call. Germline values: CDR1 ENHRY, CDR2 SYGVKD. The CDR3 is 16 amino acids.

V is TRBV6-2 or TRBV6-3 and J is TRBJ2-2. Germline V gene lookup returns CDR1 MNHEY and CDR2 SVGEGT. This CDR3 spans 13 amino acids. The CDR3 is CASSYSVAGELFF.

The genes are TRBV5-1 and TRBJ1-2; TCRdb proposes TRBD1, but this gene call is untestable without DNA. This CDR3 is 15 amino acids long. CDR1 and CDR2 from the germline V gene are SGHRS and YFSETQ. CDR3 residues: CASSLWTGLNYGYTF.

The chain joins TRBV4-2 to TRBJ1-4. This CDR3 comprises 14 residues. CDR1 LGHNA and CDR2 YNFKEQ come from the germline V gene. The CDR3 sequence is CASSQDTVNEKLFF.

The chain couples TRBV5-5 to TRBJ2-3; TCRdb picks TRBD1, but there is no DNA to check that call. The CDR3 is made up of 18 amino acids. Per germline, CDR1 SGHKS and CDR2 YYEKEE (reference sequence). The CDR3 spells CASSLTPPGTGVTDTQYF.

The chain uses TRBV18 and TRBJ1-6; TCRdb lists TRBD1, though no DNA is available to test this call. The CDR3 totals 14 residues. The germline CDR1 and CDR2 sequences are KGHSH and LQKENI. CDR3 region: CASSPLDTRSPLHF.

This chain uses TRBV20-1 with TRBJ2-1; as DNA is missing, the TRBD2 call by TCRdb cannot be tested. This CDR3 is 11 amino acids long. Germline V gene data show CDR1 as DFQATT and CDR2 as SNEGSKA (reference sequence). The CDR3 is CSARVPGAGLF.

The rearrangement joins TRBV7-9 to TRBJ2-6; TCRdb returns TRBD2, unconfirmable since there is no DNA. Germline CDR1 reads SEHNR; CDR2 reads FQNEAQ (reference sequence). CDR3 length equals 17 residues. The CDR3 sequence: CASSTPLGLAGANVLTF. Full variable domain (outside the CDR3, taken from reference TRBV7-9 and TRBJ2-6): DTGVSQNPRHKITKRGQNVTFRCDPISEHNRLYWYRQTLGQGPEFLTYFQNEAQLEKSRLLSDRFSAERPKGSFSTLEIQRTEQGDSAMYLCASSTPLGLAGANVLTFGAGSRLTVL.

This chain links TRBV4-2 with TRBJ2-6; TCRdb proposes TRBD1, but this gene call is untestable without DNA. In germline, CDR1 is LGHNA, CDR2 YNFKEQ. CDR3 length: 20 amino acids. This CDR3 is CASSPNSFGTSNSGANVLTF.

V and J are TRBV3-1 and TRBJ2-4; TCRdb outputs TRBD1, but without DNA this stays unchecked. The CDR3 is 19 residues long. Looked up from germline, CDR1 is LGHDT and CDR2 is YNNKEL (reference sequence). This chain's CDR3 is CASSPGTRVTPLAKNIQYF.

The chain has TRBV7-9 and TRBJ2-5; the TCRdb call, TRBD1, lacks DNA for checking. Germline V gene data show CDR1 as SEHNR and CDR2 as FQNEAQ (reference sequence). The CDR3 contains 15 residues. This chain's CDR3 is CASSSHLGTQETQYF.

The genes are TRBV29-1 and TRBJ2-2; TCRdb gives TRBD1 as the D gene, but with no DNA this cannot be confirmed. The CDR3 covers 15 residues. CDR1 is SQVTM and CDR2 is ANQGSEA in the germline V gene. The CDR3 loop reads CSVEPTGGGTGELFF.

The chain employs TRBV15 and TRBJ1-5; TCRdb selects TRBD1, and the lack of DNA leaves this call unchecked. The CDR3 has 15 amino acids. CDR1 LNHNV and CDR2 YYDKDF come from the germline V gene (reference sequence). This CDR3 is CATSWGGNSNQPQHF.

V and J are TRBV5-1 and TRBJ2-2. Germline-derived CDR1 and CDR2 are SGHRS and YFSETQ. The CDR3 totals 15 residues. The CDR3 region is CASSLAPPNTGELFF.

CDR3 region: CASRGLAGVETQYF. The chain is built from TRBV7-2 and TRBJ2-5; the TCRdb D gene call, TRBD2, has no DNA to confirm it. Germline V gene sequence: CDR1 SGHTA, CDR2 FQGNSA. The CDR3 consists of 14 residues.

This chain joins TRBV6-2 or TRBV6-3 and TRBJ2-3; TCRdb's D gene call, TRBD2, goes unchecked for lack of DNA. The length of the CDR3 is 20 residues. The germline CDR1 and CDR2 sequences are MNHEY and SVGEGT. CDR3 loop: CASRSGWLAGASKRTDTQYF.

This sequence joins TRBV9 and TRBJ2-1; TCRdb indicates TRBD2, and absent DNA this call remains unverified. Per germline, CDR1 SGDLS and CDR2 YYNGEE. This CDR3 contains 15 residues. CDR3 sequence: CASSVGTSAYNEQFF.

The chain is built from TRBV12-3 or TRBV12-4 and TRBJ1-3; TCRdb gives TRBD1 as the D gene, but with no DNA this cannot be confirmed. The CDR3 totals 17 residues. The CDR3 here is CASSFSAGQRGGNTIYF.

The chain employs TRBV5-1 and TRBJ2-3; absent DNA, TCRdb's TRBD2 call cannot be checked. The CDR3 length is 17 residues. Germline V gene lookup returns CDR1 SGHRS and CDR2 YFSETQ. The CDR3 spells CASSQEPSGSLKDTQYF.